This T cell receptor (beta chain) was found in a study of OX40 agonist ivuxolimab in advanced cancers. Whole-study context: The study gave patients intravenous ivuxolimab at 0.01 to 10 mg/kg every 2 weeks. Among those treated, three patients had partial responses, one with hepatocellular carcinoma and two with cutaneous melanoma. Study-wide results and limits: At doses 0.1 to 3.0 mg/kg, CD4+ and CD8+ clones expanded. Undetermined was the antigen specificity of the expanded peripheral T cells.

Some clones are missing from TCRdb's copy, which holds only in-frame ones; the method was immunoSEQ multiplex PCR. The data show some 25,000 clones, with 80% to 90% seen just once and 42% held by the top ten. Comment on this clone: Its antigen is still unknown.

CDR3 length: 16 amino acids. CDR1 is SGDLS, CDR2 YYNGEE, per germline. The V and J ends lost 0 bases and 2 bases respectively, with 13 bases between them. The origin of this receptor is an adult with an advanced solid tumor such as melanoma, head and neck, liver or kidney cancer. This rearrangement joins TRBV9 to TRBJ2-3, with D possibly matching TRBD1 (7 bases). This sample comprised CD4+ or CD8+ T cells sorted from blood, obtained in a trial of the OX40 agonist ivuxolimab. The CDR3 DNA reads TGTGCCAGCAGCGTAGCCGCAGGGGGGTCCACAGATACGCAGTATTTT. This gives the protein CASSVAAGGSTDTQYF.